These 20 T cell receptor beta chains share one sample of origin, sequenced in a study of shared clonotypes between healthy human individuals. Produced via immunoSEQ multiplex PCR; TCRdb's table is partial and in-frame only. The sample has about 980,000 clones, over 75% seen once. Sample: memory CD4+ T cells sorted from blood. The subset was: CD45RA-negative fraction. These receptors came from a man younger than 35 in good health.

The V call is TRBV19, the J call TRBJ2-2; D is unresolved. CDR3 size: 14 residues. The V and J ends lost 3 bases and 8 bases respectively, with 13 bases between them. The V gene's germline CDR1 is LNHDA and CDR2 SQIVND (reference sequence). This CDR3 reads CASSMSRPSGELFF. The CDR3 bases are TGTGCCAGTAGTATGAGTAGGCCGTCTGGGGAGCTGTTTTTT.

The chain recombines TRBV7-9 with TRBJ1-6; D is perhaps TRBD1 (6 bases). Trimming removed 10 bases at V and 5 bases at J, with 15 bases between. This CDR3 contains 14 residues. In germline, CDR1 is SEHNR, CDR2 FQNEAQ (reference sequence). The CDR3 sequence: CATPRGGDNSPLHF. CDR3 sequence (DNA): TGTGCCACCCCAAGGGGGGGGGATAATTCACCCCTCCACTTT.

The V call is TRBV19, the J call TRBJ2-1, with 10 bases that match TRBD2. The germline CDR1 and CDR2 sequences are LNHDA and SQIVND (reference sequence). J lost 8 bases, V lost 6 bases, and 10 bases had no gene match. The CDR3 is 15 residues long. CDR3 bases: TGTGCCAGTAGCCTAACTAGCGGGGCCCAGCATGAGCAGTTCTTC. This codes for CASSLTSGAQHEQFF.

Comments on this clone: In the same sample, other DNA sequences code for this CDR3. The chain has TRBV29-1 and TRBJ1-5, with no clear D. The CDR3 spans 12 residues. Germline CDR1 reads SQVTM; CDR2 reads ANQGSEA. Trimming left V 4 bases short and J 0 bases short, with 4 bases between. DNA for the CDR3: TGCAGCGTTGCGGGTAGCAATCAGCCCCAGCATTTT. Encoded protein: CSVAGSNQPQHF.

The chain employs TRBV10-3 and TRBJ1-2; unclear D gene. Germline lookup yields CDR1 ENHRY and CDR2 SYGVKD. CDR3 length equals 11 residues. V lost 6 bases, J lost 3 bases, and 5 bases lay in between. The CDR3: CAISWDYGYTF. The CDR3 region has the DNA TGTGCCATCAGCTGGGACTATGGCTACACCTTC.

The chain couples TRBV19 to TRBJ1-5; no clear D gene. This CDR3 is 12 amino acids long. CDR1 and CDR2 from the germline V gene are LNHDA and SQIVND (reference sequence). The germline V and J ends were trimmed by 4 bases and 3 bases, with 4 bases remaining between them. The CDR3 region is CASSTFNQPQHF. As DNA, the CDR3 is TGTGCCAGTAGTACTTTCAATCAGCCCCAGCATTTT.

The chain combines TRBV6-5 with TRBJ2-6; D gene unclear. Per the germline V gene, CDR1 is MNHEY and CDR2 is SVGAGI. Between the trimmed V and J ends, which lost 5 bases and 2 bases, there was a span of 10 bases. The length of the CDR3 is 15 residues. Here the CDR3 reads CASSGREPGANVLTF. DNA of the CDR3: TGTGCCAGCAGTGGACGCGAACCTGGGGCCAACGTCCTGACTTTC.

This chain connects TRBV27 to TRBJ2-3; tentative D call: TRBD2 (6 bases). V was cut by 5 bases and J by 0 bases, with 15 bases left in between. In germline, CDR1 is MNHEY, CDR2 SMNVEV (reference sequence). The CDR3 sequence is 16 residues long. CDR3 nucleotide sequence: TGTGCCAGCAGTACTAGACTAGGGACGAGCACAGATACGCAGTATTTT. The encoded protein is CASSTRLGTSTDTQYF.

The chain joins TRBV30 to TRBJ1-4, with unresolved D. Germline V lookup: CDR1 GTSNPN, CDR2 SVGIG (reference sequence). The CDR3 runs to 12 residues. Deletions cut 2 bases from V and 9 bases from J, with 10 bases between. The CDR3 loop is CAWSSSLKKLFF. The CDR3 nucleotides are TGTGCCTGGAGTAGTTCCCTGAAAAAACTGTTTTTT.

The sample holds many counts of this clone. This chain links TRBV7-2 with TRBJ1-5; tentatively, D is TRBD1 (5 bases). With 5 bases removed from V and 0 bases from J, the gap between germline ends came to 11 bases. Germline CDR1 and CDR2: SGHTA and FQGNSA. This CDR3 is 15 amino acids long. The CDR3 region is CASSQQVNSNQPQHF. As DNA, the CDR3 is TGTGCCAGCAGCCAACAGGTCAATAGCAATCAGCCCCAGCATTTT.

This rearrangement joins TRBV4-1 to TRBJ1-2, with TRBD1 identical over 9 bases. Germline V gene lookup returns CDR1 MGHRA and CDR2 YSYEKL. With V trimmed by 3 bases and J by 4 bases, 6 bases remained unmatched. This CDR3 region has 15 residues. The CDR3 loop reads CASSHSDRGAYGYTF. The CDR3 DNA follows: TGCGCCAGCAGCCATTCGGACAGGGGAGCCTATGGCTACACCTTC.

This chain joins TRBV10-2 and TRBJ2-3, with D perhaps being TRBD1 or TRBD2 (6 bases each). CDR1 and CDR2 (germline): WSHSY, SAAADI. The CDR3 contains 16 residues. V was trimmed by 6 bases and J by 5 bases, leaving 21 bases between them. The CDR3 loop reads CASSTGAGFRVDTQYF. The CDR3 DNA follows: TGCGCCAGCAGCACGGGGGCGGGTTTCCGGGTAGATACGCAGTATTTT.

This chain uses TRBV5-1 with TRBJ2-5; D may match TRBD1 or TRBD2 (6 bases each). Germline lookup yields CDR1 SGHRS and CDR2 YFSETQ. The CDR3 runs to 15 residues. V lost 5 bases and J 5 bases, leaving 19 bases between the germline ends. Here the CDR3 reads CASSRPGAGWETQYF. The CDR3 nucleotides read TGCGCCAGCAGTCGGCCGGGGGCTGGCTGGGAGACCCAGTACTTC.

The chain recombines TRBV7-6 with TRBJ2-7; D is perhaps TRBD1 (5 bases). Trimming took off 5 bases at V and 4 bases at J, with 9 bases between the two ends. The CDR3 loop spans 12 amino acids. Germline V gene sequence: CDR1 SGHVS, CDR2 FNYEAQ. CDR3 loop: CASSVDRYEQYF. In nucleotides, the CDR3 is TGTGCCAGCAGCGTAGACAGATACGAGCAGTACTTC.

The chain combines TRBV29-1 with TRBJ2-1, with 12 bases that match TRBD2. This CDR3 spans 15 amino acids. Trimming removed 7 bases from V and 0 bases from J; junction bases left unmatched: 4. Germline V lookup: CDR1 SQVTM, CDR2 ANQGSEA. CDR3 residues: CSAPTSGSSYNEQFF. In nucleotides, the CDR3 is TGCAGCGCCCCGACTAGCGGGAGCTCCTACAATGAGCAGTTCTTC.

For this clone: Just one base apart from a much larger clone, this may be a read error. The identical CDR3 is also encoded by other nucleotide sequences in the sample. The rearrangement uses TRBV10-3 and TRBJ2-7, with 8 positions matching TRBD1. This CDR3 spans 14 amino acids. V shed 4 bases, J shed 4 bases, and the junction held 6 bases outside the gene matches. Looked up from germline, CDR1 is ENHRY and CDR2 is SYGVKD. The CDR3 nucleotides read TGTGCCATCAGTGTCGGCCAGGGGGCGTACGAGCAGTACTTC. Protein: CAISVGQGAYEQYF.

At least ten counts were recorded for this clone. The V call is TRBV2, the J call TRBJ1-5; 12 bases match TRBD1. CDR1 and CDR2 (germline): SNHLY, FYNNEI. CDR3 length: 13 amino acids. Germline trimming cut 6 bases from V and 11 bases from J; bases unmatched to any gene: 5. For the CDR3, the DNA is TGTGCCAGCAGCGGGGGACAGGGGGCGGCCCAGCATTTT. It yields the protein CASSGGQGAAQHF. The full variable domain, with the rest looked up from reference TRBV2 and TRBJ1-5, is EPEVTQTPSHQVTQMGQEVILRCVPISNHLYFYWYRQILGQKVEFLVSFYNNEISEKSEIFDDQFSVERPDGSNFTLKIRSTKLEDSAMYFCASSGGQGAAQHFGDGTRLSIL.

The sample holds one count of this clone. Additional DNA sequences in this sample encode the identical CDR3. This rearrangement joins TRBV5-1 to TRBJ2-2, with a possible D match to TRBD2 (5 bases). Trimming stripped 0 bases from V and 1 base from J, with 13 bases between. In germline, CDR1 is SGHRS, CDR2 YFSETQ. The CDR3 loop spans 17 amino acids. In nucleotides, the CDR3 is TGCGCCAGCAGCTTGGGTCTAGCCGGAGGGAACACCGGGGAGCTGTTTTTT. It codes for CASSLGLAGGNTGELFF.

As DNA, the CDR3 is TGTGCCAGCAGCGTAGTCGGCGGGCCCACAGATACGCAGTATTTT. Protein product: CASSVVGGPTDTQYF. V is TRBV9 and J is TRBJ2-3, with a weak D call TRBD2 (5 bases). Germline V lookup: CDR1 SGDLS, CDR2 YYNGEE. Trimming cost V 0 bases and J 2 bases, with 10 bases left between them. This CDR3 contains 15 residues.

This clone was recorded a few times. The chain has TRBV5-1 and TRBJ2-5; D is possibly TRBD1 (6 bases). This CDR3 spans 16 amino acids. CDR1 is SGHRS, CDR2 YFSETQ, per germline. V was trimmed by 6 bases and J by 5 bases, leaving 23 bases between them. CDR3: CASTMGSPRGRETQYF. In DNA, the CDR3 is TGCGCCAGCACCATGGGTTCGCCCAGGGGCCGGGAGACCCAGTACTTC.